This TCR beta chain was documented in a study of response to subunit inactivated influenza vaccine. The CDR3 has 11 residues. V lost 6 bases and J lost 5, with 8 bases in between. CDR1 DFQATT and CDR2 SNEGSKA come from the germline V gene (reference sequence). TCRdb reprocessed the RT-PCR reads via MiXCR and lists one record per CDR3 protein. Of some 550,000 distinct CDR3 sequences detected, around 25% appear once; the ten largest clones hold roughly 2.8%. In addition, the sample was reused for a study of T cells expressing NK-cell markers. That source notes: Template switching by 5'RACE with UMIs generated the TCR beta cDNA. The study drew TCR beta repertoires from sorted CD3+CD56+NKG2C+, CD3+CD56+NKG2C- and CD3+CD56-NKG2C+ T cells. Dominant NKG2C+ clonotypes made up about 1.0-8% of CD8+ T cells in over five donors. These same clonotypes (in four donors) also led the CD3+CD56-NKG2C+ fraction.

The V and J genes are TRBV20-1 and TRBJ1-5; D unclear. Source: CD4+ T cells sorted from PBMCs, taken roughly 12 days after vaccination. The sequence was collected from a man aged 50-59 years who received an inactivated influenza vaccine. The CDR3 DNA follows: TGCAGTGCCCAAATCGATCAGCCCCAGCATTTT. The encoded protein is CSAQIDQPQHF.